This record looks at one TCR beta chain sequence and its context. The data derive from a study of T cell changes during pregnancy in multiple sclerosis. The repertoire was sequenced with immunoSEQ multiplex PCR; TCRdb's copy has only in-frame clones and lacks some. This sample carries 90,000 or so clones, about 91% of them seen once, and the ten largest clones take 0.95%. Sequenced material: peripheral blood, taken before pregnancy. The sequence derives from a female donor with multiple sclerosis, enrolled in a pregnancy study.

CDR3 bases: TGCAGCGTCCAGGAGGGCCTGAACACCGGGGAGCTGTTTTTT. It codes for CSVQEGLNTGELFF. This rearrangement joins TRBV29-1 to TRBJ2-2; D might be TRBD2 (6 bases). The V end lost 6 bases, the J end lost 1 base, and 12 bases lay between the germline ends. This CDR3 spans 14 amino acids. The germline gives CDR1 SQVTM, CDR2 ANQGSEA.